Sequencing of this TCR beta chain was carried out in a study of blood T cell repertoires in COVID-19 (dated by TCRdb to 2019 to 2021). In terms of the full investigation: Collaborator samples came from the United States, Italy and Spain and covered acute and convalescent phases of COVID-19. The repertoires were released in a freely available public database intended as a resource for research on the immune response to SARS-CoV-2. Nearly every sample came with metadata listing a de-identified subject ID, COVID-19 status, age in years and sex. Where available, HLA class I and class II types were taken from metadata supplied by the sample provider and were not determined by assay-based typing. Samples came from the ongoing ImmuneRACE study (first 160 participants) plus 1,254 subjects from 6 global collaborators. The prospective study material was composed of cDNA or gDNA derived from T cells, B-cell-depleted T cells, or PBMCs. Deeply sampled blood TCRbeta repertoires from subjects exposed to, actively infected with, or recovered from COVID-19 were included in the dataset.

Comment on this clone: The antigen it binds to is not known. No quality values exist for individual bases; no much larger clone is one base distant.

One collaborating source in Seattle enrolled patients while the patients were actively infected and followed the patients over time throughout the course of disease. The collaborating institutions used their own protocols to collect whole blood in K2EDTA tubes. For TCRbeta analysis, collaborators shipped samples in one of three forms: frozen whole blood, isolated PBMCs, or DNA extracted from either of those sample types. TCRbeta CDR3 regions were amplified from genomic DNA using the immunoSEQ Assay, a bias-controlled multiplex PCR. The source study handled its data this way. The number of nucleated cells in each sample was estimated by amplification of reference gene primers within the assay. Sequence reads were collapsed and filtered to measure the absolute abundance of every unique TCRbeta CDR3 rearrangement. For each sample, productive Simpson clonality was calculated as the square root of Simpson's diversity index across productive rearrangements. The table was pulled from immuneACCESS by TCRdb, which kept in-frame rearrangements only. Such tables lose some clones; where checked, under half of the loss comes from unresolved V genes, and the rest has no known cause. V and J calls and clone size are as listed in that table; D and trimming were resolved from the DNA. Present in this sample are approximately 140,000 clones, 75% to 90% of which were seen just once. The biggest ten clones account for 8% of the sample.

Broad study findings and their caveats: Clinical and demographic metadata were provided uncurated, with the amount varying by source and participant.

This TCR was recovered from a woman aged 55-69 years with COVID-19, enrolled during active disease. Material: peripheral blood.

The CDR3 has the sequence CASSVPGQGISNQPQHF. The DNA sequence follows: TGTGCCAGCAGCGTTCCGGGACAGGGAATTAGCAATCAGCCCCAGCATTTT. In this chain, TRBV7-9 is recombined with TRBJ1-5; a stretch of 9 junction bases matches TRBD1. The CDR3 starts with the cysteine, ends with the phenylalanine, and has 17 residues. The retained sequence is limited to the CDR3, 51 bases, with the frame set at the first base. The germline V gene (reference sequence) sets CDR1 to SEHNR and CDR2 to FQNEAQ. Germline trimming: 5 bases from V, 0 bases from J; junction bases outside gene matches: 8. The full variable domain, with segments outside the CDR3 supplied by the reference TRBV7-9 and TRBJ1-5 proteins, appears as DTGVSQNPRHKITKRGQNVTFRCDPISEHNRLYWYRQTLGQGPEFLTYFQNEAQLEKSRLLSDRFSAERPKGSFSTLEIQRTEQGDSAMYLCASSVPGQGISNQPQHFGDGTRLSIL.